These 23 T cell receptor beta chains share one sample of origin, sequenced in a study of blood T cell repertoires in COVID-19. This table comes from immunoSEQ multiplex PCR, and its TCRdb copy is limited to in-frame clones, with some not included. Among some 250,000 clones listed, more than 80% were seen once. The sequenced sample consisted of peripheral blood. All receptors derive from a woman of 80 years or more with COVID-19, enrolled during active disease.

V and J are TRBV19 and TRBJ2-3; 9 bases fit TRBD2. The CDR3 is 18 amino acids. Trimming cost V 5 bases and J 5 bases; bases outside gene matches: 17. The germline V gene has CDR1 LNHDA and CDR2 SQIVND (reference sequence). CDR3 sequence reads: CASSYRGRGLPTLDTQYF. The CDR3 nucleotides read TGTGCCAGTAGTTATCGCGGGAGGGGCCTCCCTACACTAGATACGCAGTATTTT.

The chain couples TRBV19 to TRBJ1-5; 9 nucleotides match TRBD1. The CDR3 consists of 15 residues. Germline V gene sequence: CDR1 LNHDA, CDR2 SQIVND (reference sequence). Trimming at V came to 5 bases and at J to 5 bases, leaving 7 bases not matched to a gene. Here the CDR3 DNA reads TGTGCCAGTAGTCCCGACAGGGGGAAATATCAGCCCCAGCATTTT. Its translation: CASSPDRGKYQPQHF.

The CDR3 DNA sequence: TGTGCCAGCTCACCAAAAAGCGGCTCCTACAATGAGCAGTTCTTC. This gives the protein CASSPKSGSYNEQFF. The chain employs TRBV18 and TRBJ2-1; maybe TRBD2 (5 bases). This CDR3 comprises 15 residues. Trimming removed 2 bases from V and 0 bases from J, with 8 bases in between. Per germline, CDR1 KGHSH and CDR2 LQKENI.

This chain uses TRBV6-2 or TRBV6-3 with TRBJ1-5, with TRBD1 as a possible D gene (6 bases). The germline CDR1 and CDR2 sequences are MNHEY and SVGEGT. V was cut by 0 bases and J by 1 base, with 7 bases left in between. The CDR3 covers 15 residues. For the CDR3, the DNA is TGTGCCAGCAGTTACTCAGGGGGAAGCAATCAGCCCCAGCATTTT. It is translated as CASSYSGGSNQPQHF.

This chain joins TRBV29-1 and TRBJ2-7, with a tentative D call TRBD2 (5 bases). The V end lost 5 bases, the J end lost 3 bases, and 8 bases lay between the germline ends. The CDR3 loop spans 11 amino acids. CDR1 SQVTM and CDR2 ANQGSEA come from the germline V gene. The CDR3 is CSVWTGYEQYF. The CDR3 DNA reads TGCAGCGTTTGGACTGGCTACGAGCAGTACTTC.

V and J are TRBV19 and TRBJ2-1; 8 nucleotides align to TRBD2. V dropped 5 bases and J dropped 10; count of bases not matched to a gene: 1. The CDR3 is 11 residues long. CDR1 and CDR2 from the germline V gene are LNHDA and SQIVND (reference sequence). DNA of the CDR3: TGTGCCAGTAGTCGGGGGGGGGAGCAGTTCTTC. Translated, it gives CASSRGGEQFF.

V is TRBV19 and J is TRBJ1-1; TRBD1 matches 7 bases. The CDR3 runs 18 residues. Germline-derived CDR1 and CDR2 are LNHDA and SQIVND (reference sequence). The trim removed 4 bases at V and 1 base at J, leaving 15 bases unmatched. CDR3 sequence: CASSREKWTGSSNTEAFF. The CDR3 bases are TGTGCCAGTAGTAGGGAAAAATGGACAGGTTCCTCGAACACTGAAGCTTTCTTT.

V is TRBV28 and J is TRBJ2-7, with TRBD2 as a possible D gene (6 bases). Germline V CDR1 and CDR2: MDHEN, SYDVKM. CDR3 length equals 13 residues. V was shortened by 8 bases and J by 4 bases, with 15 bases between the two germline ends. CDR3: CASAGSPVYEQYF. DNA of the CDR3: TGTGCCAGCGCGGGGTCCCCTGTTTACGAGCAGTACTTC.

The rearrangement joins TRBV6-2 or TRBV6-3 to TRBJ2-2; D is possibly TRBD2 (5 bases). This CDR3 is built from 17 residues. Germline V gene sequence: CDR1 MNHEY, CDR2 SVGEGT. Between the trimmed V and J ends, which lost 2 bases and 0 bases, there was a span of 13 bases. CDR3 loop: CASSYPTSGANTGELFF. Here the CDR3 DNA reads TGTGCCAGCAGTTACCCGACGTCCGGGGCGAACACCGGGGAGCTGTTTTTT.

The genes are TRBV19 and TRBJ1-1; 7 positions agree with TRBD1. V shed 5 bases, J shed 4 bases, and the junction held 7 bases outside the gene matches. The CDR3 contains 14 residues. Germline V gene lookup returns CDR1 LNHDA and CDR2 SQIVND (reference sequence). Here the CDR3 reads CASSPTGVPTEAFF. The CDR3 DNA sequence: TGTGCCAGTAGTCCTACAGGGGTTCCCACTGAAGCTTTCTTT.

The chain recombines TRBV5-1 with TRBJ1-3, with TRBD1 as a possible D gene (5 bases). CDR1 and CDR2 (germline): SGHRS, YFSETQ. V was shortened by 4 bases and J by 4 bases, with 15 bases between the two germline ends. The CDR3 covers 15 residues. The CDR3 region has the DNA TGCGCCAGCAGCCGGAACTCAGGGAAAGGAAACACCATATATTTT. It is translated as CASSRNSGKGNTIYF.

The rearrangement joins TRBV30 to TRBJ2-3; 9 positions agree with TRBD2. V gave up 2 bases and J gave up 4 bases; unmatched junction bases: 4. The CDR3 is 14 amino acids. Germline V CDR1 and CDR2: GTSNPN, SVGIG (reference sequence). This CDR3 reads CAWSTLAGADTQYF. CDR3 in DNA: TGTGCCTGGAGTACCTTAGCGGGAGCAGATACGCAGTATTTT. Full variable domain (missing parts from reference TRBV30 and TRBJ2-3): SQTIHQWPATLVQPVGSPLSLECTVEGTSNPNLYWYRQAAGRGLQLLFYSVGIGQISSEVPQNLSASRPQDRQFILSSKKLLLSDSGFYLCAWSTLAGADTQYFGPGTRLTVL.

V gene TRBV7-2 combines with J gene TRBJ2-7; TRBD2 matches 7 bases. V lost 8 bases, J lost 5 bases, and 3 bases stayed unmatched. CDR3 length: 11 residues. The V gene's germline CDR1 is SGHTA and CDR2 FQGNSA. The CDR3 region is CASGAGDEQYF. The CDR3 DNA follows: TGTGCCAGCGGCGCGGGGGACGAGCAGTACTTC. Based on the CDR3 plus reference TRBV7-2 and TRBJ2-7, the full variable domain is GAGVSQSPSNKVTEKGKDVELRCDPISGHTALYWYRQSLGQGLEFLIYFQGNSAPDKSGLPSDRFSAERTGGSVSTLTIQRTQQEDSAVYLCASGAGDEQYFGPGTRLTVT.

The table lists this clone with a few counts. This rearrangement joins TRBV7-9 to TRBJ2-5, with 11 positions matching TRBD1. The CDR3 is 18 amino acids. After removal of 3 bases from V and 6 bases from J, the junction contained 15 bases not matched to a gene. Per the germline V gene, CDR1 is SEHNR and CDR2 is FQNEAQ (reference sequence). Written as DNA, the CDR3 is TGTGCCAGCAGCTTTACGATCTCCGGGACAGGGGGTGGGCAGACCCAGTACTTC. It is translated as CASSFTISGTGGGQTQYF.

This chain joins TRBV11-3 and TRBJ2-2; TRBD2 matches at 8 bases. Trimming cost V 1 base and J 4 bases; bases outside gene matches: 8. Germline V gives CDR1 SGHNT, CDR2 YENEEA. This CDR3 has 17 amino acids. The CDR3 DNA reads as TGTGCCAGCAGCTTAGGGTTGGCGGGGGGCACCACCGGGGAGCTGTTTTTT. Encoded protein: CASSLGLAGGTTGELFF.

The chain joins TRBV6-2 or TRBV6-3 to TRBJ2-5, with 7 bases fitting TRBD2. There are 13 residues in the CDR3. CDR1 and CDR2 from the germline V gene are MNHEY and SVGEGT. Germline trimming cut 5 bases from V and 3 bases from J; bases unmatched to any gene: 3. CDR3 bases: TGTGCCAGCAGTGGGGGGGGAGAAGAGACCCAGTACTTC. This sequence encodes CASSGGGEETQYF.

The V call is TRBV3-1 (or the pseudogene TRBV3-2), the J call TRBJ1-2; 8 bases align to TRBD1. The CDR3 is 11 amino acids. V was clipped by 5 bases and J by 9 bases; unmatched bases: 2. In germline, CDR1 is LGHDT, CDR2 YNNKEL (reference sequence). CDR3 coding DNA: TGTGCCAGCAGCGGACAGGGTAGCTACACCTTC. This gives the protein CASSGQGSYTF.

The chain links TRBV9 to TRBJ1-1; D may be TRBD1 (6 bases). V dropped 6 bases and J dropped 1 base, with 13 bases sitting between them. Germline V gene data show CDR1 as SGDLS and CDR2 as YYNGEE. The CDR3 is 14 residues long. This CDR3 is CASTMTGTNTEAFF. CDR3 nucleotide sequence: TGTGCCAGCACCATGACAGGAACGAACACTGAAGCTTTCTTT. Full variable domain (rest looked up from reference TRBV9 and TRBJ1-1): DSGVTQTPKHLITATGQRVTLRCSPRSGDLSVYWYQQSLDQGLQFLIQYYNGEERAKGNILERFSAQQFPDLHSELNLSSLELGDSALYFCASTMTGTNTEAFFGQGTRLTVV.

The rearrangement uses TRBV3-1 (or the pseudogene TRBV3-2) and TRBJ1-1; a weak D match, TRBD1 (5 bases). The CDR3 sequence is 13 residues long. CDR1 and CDR2 (germline): LGHDT, YNNKEL (reference sequence). The germline V and J ends were trimmed by 2 bases and 1 base, with 5 bases remaining between them. As DNA, the CDR3 is TGTGCCAGCAGCCAAACAGGGAACACTGAAGCTTTCTTT. Its protein product is CASSQTGNTEAFF.

V gene TRBV30 combines with J gene TRBJ1-2; tentative D call: TRBD1 (5 bases). With 0 bases removed from V and 6 bases from J, the gap between germline ends came to 11 bases. The germline V gene has CDR1 GTSNPN and CDR2 SVGIG (reference sequence). CDR3 length equals 13 residues. In DNA form, the CDR3 reads TGTGCCTGGAGTGTACGTCTAGGGGATGGCTACACCTTC. Its translation is CAWSVRLGDGYTF.

This clone was observed a single time. One end of the junction fails to match germline, which may point to a read error. The gene calls are TRBV6-2 or TRBV6-3 and TRBJ1-2; 10 nucleotides agree with TRBD1. The CDR3 covers 15 residues. The germline gives CDR1 MNHEY, CDR2 SVGEGT. Here the CDR3 reads CASSSPGQGYYGYTF. CDR3 DNA: TGTGCCAGCAGTAGCCCGGGACAGGGGTACTACGGCTACACCTTC.

V is TRBV7-8 and J is TRBJ1-5; D is perhaps TRBD1 (5 bases). Trimming pared 5 bases from V and 6 bases from J, leaving 26 bases between. This CDR3 contains 18 residues. From germline, CDR1 is SGHVS and CDR2 FQNEAQ. The CDR3 region is CASSPDSQGPKKGQPQHF. The DNA of the CDR3 is TGTGCCAGCAGCCCAGATAGCCAGGGCCCAAAAAAGGGTCAGCCCCAGCATTTT.

The J gene is TRBJ1-6, the V gene TRBV9; 8 bases match TRBD1. The length of the CDR3 is 16 residues. In germline, CDR1 is SGDLS, CDR2 YYNGEE. V was pared by 4 bases and J by 4 bases, with 7 bases of the junction left unmatched. The CDR3 region is CASSPGQGAYNSPLHF. CDR3 coding DNA: TGTGCCAGCAGCCCAGGACAGGGCGCATATAATTCACCCCTCCACTTT.